These 20 T cell receptor beta chains share one sample of origin, sequenced in a study of regulatory T cells in long-lasting Graves disease. This sample's time point: newly diagnosed GD, antithyroid drugs for less than 3 months. Isolated PBMC RNA provided the starting material for the TCR library. TCR beta libraries were built with iRepertoire HTBI primers and Arm-PCR of CDR3 regions. Each CDR3 protein is one row after TCRdb ran MiXCR on the multiplex PCR reads. The sample holds some 400,000 distinct CDR3 sequences, under 15% seen once. These records were also assigned to another study, of T cells in Graves' hyperthyroidism and ophthalmopathy.

Specimen: peripheral blood mononuclear cells (PBMCs), collected at new diagnosis, from a patient treated with antithyroid drugs. The source is a woman aged 25 to 39 with Graves disease.

This clonotype showed up many times. The rearrangement uses TRBV7-6 and TRBJ2-2; TRBD2 agrees at 9 bases. CDR1 and CDR2 from the germline V gene are SGHVS and FNYEAQ. V gave up 2 bases and J gave up 1 base; unmatched junction bases: 8. This CDR3 spans 18 amino acids. The CDR3 DNA follows: TGTGCCAGCAGCTTATGGGCTACTAGCGGGCGGAACACCGGGGAGCTGTTTTTT. This translates into CASSLWATSGRNTGELFF.

This clonotype was found many times. The chain uses TRBV27 and TRBJ1-1; D is unresolved. The CDR3 extends over 16 amino acids. Trimming left V 1 base short and J 3 bases short, with 15 bases between. Germline V gene data show CDR1 as MNHEY and CDR2 as SMNVEV (reference sequence). CDR3 nucleotides: TGTGCCAGCAGTTTATTATCTACCCGGTTGGACACTGAAGCTTTCTTT. This encodes CASSLLSTRLDTEAFF.

Here the CDR3 DNA reads TGCGCCAGCAGCCAGACAACGACAGGGACTAATGAAAAACTGTTTTTT. It encodes CASSQTTTGTNEKLFF. The J gene is TRBJ1-4, the V gene TRBV5-1; TRBD1 agrees at 7 bases. This CDR3 comprises 16 residues. V lost 4 bases, J lost 2 bases, and 8 bases stayed unmatched. The germline V gene encodes CDR1 SGHRS and CDR2 YFSETQ.

This chain connects TRBV6-1 to TRBJ2-2; 8 bases align to TRBD2. The junction had 12 bases not matched to a gene; V was cut back by 4 bases and J by 8 bases. The CDR3 length is 16 residues. Per germline, CDR1 MNHNS and CDR2 SASEGT. In nucleotides, the CDR3 is TGTGCCAGCAGTGCCTCGGCTAGCGGGTCGCGGGGGGAGCTGTTTTTT. This translates into CASSASASGSRGELFF.

This clonotype was seen a few times. The chain links TRBV4-1 to TRBJ2-1, with D perhaps TRBD1 (5 bases). The end of the DNA fits TRBJ2-5 better, so the J call may be wrong. The CDR3 length is 11 residues. Looked up from germline, CDR1 is MGHRA and CDR2 is YSYEKL. As DNA, the CDR3 is TGCGCCAGCAGCCAAGAAGACAGCCAGTACTTC. Translating gives CASSQEDSQYF.

This clonotype was detected a few times. The chain has TRBV9 and TRBJ2-3, with D perhaps matching TRBD2 (6 bases). V was clipped by 0 bases and J by 10 bases, with 12 bases between them. The CDR3 runs to 13 residues. CDR1 is SGDLS, CDR2 YYNGEE, per germline. The CDR3 bases are TGTGCCAGCAGCGTAGTAGGCGGGATTGCGCAGTATTTT. Its translation is CASSVVGGIAQYF.

This clonotype was counted many times. V and J are TRBV5-1 and TRBJ2-7, with D hard to call. V was pared by 2 bases and J by 3 bases, with 15 bases between. From germline, CDR1 is SGHRS and CDR2 YFSETQ. CDR3 length: 15 amino acids. CDR3 nucleotide sequence: TGCGCCAGCAGCTTAGAAGTGAGGTCCTACTACGAGCAGTACTTC. Encoded protein: CASSLEVRSYYEQYF.

This clonotype came up a few times. The genes are TRBV28 and TRBJ2-4; 9 positions match TRBD1. The CDR3 consists of 17 residues. The J segment lost 0 bases and the V segment lost 3 bases, leaving 6 bases of the junction unmatched. Germline values: CDR1 MDHEN, CDR2 SYDVKM. The CDR3 DNA sequence: TGTGCCAGCAGTTTGGTGGGACAGGGTCCAGCCAAAAACATTCAGTACTTC. Protein sequence: CASSLVGQGPAKNIQYF.

This clonotype showed up just a few times. This rearrangement joins TRBV6-1 to TRBJ2-7; TRBD1 aligns across 12 bases. With 5 bases clipped from V and 2 bases from J, the junction kept 4 bases outside the gene matches. CDR3 length: 15 residues. Germline V CDR1 and CDR2: MNHNS, SASEGT. The CDR3 sequence is CASSPGDRGPYEQYF. The CDR3 nucleotides read TGTGCCAGCAGTCCCGGGGACAGGGGGCCCTACGAGCAGTACTTC.

This clonotype came up many times. The chain joins TRBV11-2 to TRBJ2-3; perhaps D is TRBD1 or TRBD2 (5 bases each). Trimming took off 1 base at V and 0 bases at J, with 11 bases between the two ends. CDR1 is SGHAT, CDR2 FQNNGV, per germline. The CDR3 is made up of 16 amino acids. CDR3 residues: CASSLGGVPSTDTQYF. The CDR3 bases are TGTGCCAGCAGCTTAGGAGGGGTGCCTAGCACAGATACGCAGTATTTT.

This clonotype turned up a few times. One end of the junction is discordant with germline, which a read error may explain. The chain recombines TRBV20-1 with TRBJ1-1, with TRBD1 as a possible D gene (5 bases). Per germline, CDR1 DFQATT and CDR2 SNEGSKA (reference sequence). CDR3 length equals 9 residues. The CDR3: CSAPQLGAF. The CDR3 DNA reads as TGCAGTGCCCCCCAGTTAGGGGCCTTT.

There are a few counts of this clonotype. DNA of the CDR3: TGTGCCAGCAGCCCAGACAGAATTGGAAACACCATATATTTT. It codes for CASSPDRIGNTIYF. The chain employs TRBV28 and TRBJ1-3; D is perhaps TRBD1 (5 bases). This CDR3 contains 14 residues. Germline loops: CDR1 MDHEN, CDR2 SYDVKM. With 6 bases removed from V and 3 bases from J, the gap between germline ends came to 12 bases.

The V call is TRBV19, the J call TRBJ1-1, with D perhaps TRBD1 (5 bases). Germline-derived CDR1 and CDR2 are LNHDA and SQIVND (reference sequence). V lost 0 bases to trimming and J lost 8 bases, with 16 bases between them. The CDR3 has 15 amino acids. As DNA, the CDR3 is TGTGCCAGTAGTATAGATCTTTTCGGGGGATCAGAAGCTTTCTTT. Translated: CASSIDLFGGSEAFF.

This clonotype was seen repeatedly, ten times or more. The V and J genes are TRBV3-1 and TRBJ2-5; possible D gene TRBD2, 6 bases. Trimming shortened V by 3 bases and J by 2 bases, and 7 bases separated the two germline ends. The CDR3 contains 13 residues. Germline V CDR1 and CDR2: LGHDT, YNNKEL (reference sequence). DNA of the CDR3: TGTGCCAGCAGCCAGGGGGGTCAAGAGACCCAGTACTTC. It specifies CASSQGGQETQYF.

This rearrangement joins TRBV28 to TRBJ1-3; a weak D match, TRBD1 (6 bases). The CDR3 has 12 amino acids. The V and J ends lost 5 bases and 10 bases respectively, with 12 bases between them. Germline loops: CDR1 MDHEN, CDR2 SYDVKM. The CDR3 spells CASSNRDLTIYF. The CDR3 coding sequence is TGTGCCAGCAGTAACAGGGATCTGACCATATATTTT.

This clonotype has ten or more counts. The chain combines TRBV3-1 with TRBJ1-1; possible D gene TRBD1, 5 bases. The length of the CDR3 is 15 residues. The germline gives CDR1 LGHDT, CDR2 YNNKEL (reference sequence). Deletions cut 6 bases from V and 4 bases from J, with 18 bases between. Here the CDR3 reads CASSRPEGVFTEAFF. The CDR3 nucleotides read TGTGCCAGCAGTCGTCCAGAAGGGGTCTTCACTGAAGCTTTCTTT.

In DNA, the CDR3 is TGTGCCAGCATCCTCGAGGGGGTTGATGAAAAACTGTTTTTT. As protein: CASILEGVDEKLFF. The chain uses TRBV7-9 and TRBJ1-4, with D possibly matching TRBD1 (6 bases). V lost 7 bases, J lost 6 bases, and 15 bases lay in between. CDR1 and CDR2 (germline): SEHNR, FQNEAQ (reference sequence). This CDR3 contains 14 residues.

There are a few counts of this clonotype. A much larger clone sits a single nucleotide away, making a read error possible. This rearrangement joins TRBV28 to TRBJ2-7, with unresolved D. The CDR3 contains 14 residues. V shed 3 bases and J shed 0 bases, with 9 bases lying between them. CDR1 is MDHEN, CDR2 SYDVKM, per germline. The CDR3 nucleotides are TGTGCCAGCAGTTTCGCGGCTAGCTCCTACGAGCAGTACTTC. The encoded protein is CASSFAASSYEQYF.

This clonotype was seen a handful of times. J is TRBJ1-5 and V is TRBV20-1; a weak D match, TRBD1 (6 bases). V was trimmed by 2 bases and J by 5 bases, leaving 16 bases between them. The CDR3 contains 15 residues. Germline CDR1 reads DFQATT; CDR2 reads SNEGSKA (reference sequence). The CDR3 DNA reads TGCAGTGCTAGACTCCTTACAGGGTTGTATCAGCCCCAGCATTTT. Translated: CSARLLTGLYQPQHF.

This clonotype was seen many times. The chain joins TRBV7-9 to TRBJ2-3; D unclear. V was shortened by 4 bases and J by 3 bases, with 5 bases between the two germline ends. Germline-derived CDR1 and CDR2 are SEHNR and FQNEAQ (reference sequence). The CDR3 is made up of 12 amino acids. Here the CDR3 DNA reads TGTGCCAGCAGCTACGCGACAGATACGCAGTATTTT. Residues: CASSYATDTQYF.